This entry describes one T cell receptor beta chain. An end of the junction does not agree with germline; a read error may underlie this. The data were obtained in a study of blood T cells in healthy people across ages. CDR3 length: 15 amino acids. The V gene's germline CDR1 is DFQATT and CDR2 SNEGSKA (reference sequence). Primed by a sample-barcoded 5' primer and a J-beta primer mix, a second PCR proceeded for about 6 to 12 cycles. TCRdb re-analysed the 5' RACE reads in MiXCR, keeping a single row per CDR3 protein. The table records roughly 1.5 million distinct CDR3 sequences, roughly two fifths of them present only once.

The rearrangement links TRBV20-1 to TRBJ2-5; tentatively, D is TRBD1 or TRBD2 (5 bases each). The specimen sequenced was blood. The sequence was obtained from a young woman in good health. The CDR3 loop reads CSARGLSGLGEAQYF. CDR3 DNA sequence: TGCAGTGCTAGGGGGCTCAGTGGTTTGGGAGAGGCCCAGTACTTC.